This TCR beta chain was obtained from a study of T cell responses to AZD1222 COVID-19 vaccine. In the case of this clone: Its antigen is not known.

Generated by immunoSEQ multiplex PCR, the TCRdb table keeps only in-frame clones and is missing some. The table records about 110,000 clones, 80% to 95% of them present only once. The germline V gene encodes CDR1 MNHEY and CDR2 SVGAGI. Trimming took 2 bases from V and 5 from J, leaving 12 bases between them. This CDR3 has 14 amino acids. Broader study findings: Donors were mostly white British, more females; clonal diversity possibly underestimated.

The sequencing used peripheral blood, collected 28 days after the second AZD1222 dose. The sequence derives from an adult who received the AZD1222 COVID-19 vaccine. This rearrangement joins TRBV6-5 to TRBJ1-1; maybe TRBD1 (5 bases). The CDR3 DNA sequence: TGTGCCAGCAGTTACCAGGGCGGGGAGACTGAAGCTTTCTTT. This sequence encodes CASSYQGGETEAFF.